The sample holds a few counts of the clone carrying this T cell receptor (beta chain). Its antigen is still unknown. Germline V gene sequence: CDR1 SGHVS, CDR2 FNYEAQ. The CDR3 totals 15 residues. After removal of 1 base from V and 4 bases from J, the junction contained 4 bases not matched to a gene. The entry originates in a study of yellow fever vaccine responses in identical twins. Overall study results and limits: A vaccine T cell response that seemed partly convergent and partly personalized was reported in twins.

TCRdb processed the RT-PCR reads anew with MiXCR; each CDR3 protein has one entry. This repertoire shows fewer than 7,000 distinct CDR3 sequences, 65% to 80% found once; its top ten account for about 2.6%. The chain has TRBV7-6 and TRBJ2-1, with 7 bases aligning to TRBD1. The TCR was taken from a woman aged 18-29 years who received the yellow fever vaccine. Here the sequenced sample was T cells from blood (PBMCs), unsorted or a sorted subset (not recorded which), taken before or after yellow fever vaccination (not recorded which). The CDR3 region is CASSLGQGRYNEQFF. The CDR3 region has the DNA TGTGCCAGCAGCTTAGGACAGGGTCGGTACAATGAGCAGTTCTTC.